Sequencing of this T cell receptor beta chain was carried out in a study of blood T cell repertoires in COVID-19 (dated by TCRdb to the early 2020s). Describing the broader study: Samples from collaborators originated in the United States, Italy and Spain and spanned both the acute and convalescent phases of COVID-19. The material from the prospective study consisted of cDNA or gDNA derived from T cells, B-cell-depleted T cells, or PBMCs. Subjects who had been exposed to COVID-19, were actively infected with it, or had recovered from it provided the deeply sampled blood TCRbeta repertoires that made up the dataset. The repertoires were released in a freely available public database intended as a resource for research on the immune response to SARS-CoV-2. Samples came from the ongoing ImmuneRACE study (first 160 participants) plus 1,254 subjects from 6 global collaborators. The sample metadata nearly always contained a de-identified subject ID, COVID-19 status, age in years and sex. Where HLA class I and class II types were available, the types were taken from metadata supplied by the sample provider, not from assay-based typing.

V ends up 8 bases short and J 9 bases short, with an unmatched junction base count of 3. Reading the germline V gene (reference sequence) gives CDR1 LNHDA and CDR2 SQIVND. From the cysteine through the phenylalanine, the CDR3 covers 11 amino acids. CDR3 DNA is the only sequence kept; it has 33 bases, read in frame from the first base. TCRbeta CDR3 regions were amplified from genomic DNA using the immunoSEQ Assay, a bias-controlled multiplex PCR. The original pipeline was this. The number of nucleated cells in each sample was estimated by amplification of reference gene primers within the assay. To quantify the absolute abundance of each unique TCRbeta CDR3 rearrangement, sequence reads were collapsed and filtered. For each sample, productive Simpson clonality was calculated as the square root of Simpson's diversity index across productive rearrangements. TCRdb provides this immuneACCESS table in a form limited to in-frame rearrangements. Some clones are lacking; in checked studies, under half of them reflect an unresolved V gene, and why the rest are absent is not known. V and J calls and clone size are as listed in that table; D and trimming were resolved from the DNA. The sample has roughly 56,000 clones on record, 70% to 90% of them singletons. The ten biggest clones cover around 20% of the sample.

Collaborating institutions collected whole blood in K2EDTA tubes following their own protocols. Collaborator samples were shipped for TCRbeta analysis as frozen whole blood, isolated PBMCs, or DNA extracted from either sample type. In regard to this clone: Its recognized antigen is unknown. No clone much larger than this one lies a single base away; base qualities are absent.

The paper as a whole reports these results and caveats: The amount of clinical and demographic metadata varied by source and participant and was provided uncurated.

Material: peripheral blood. This sequence uses TRBV19 and TRBJ2-4; TRBD1 aligns with 8 central bases. The receptor comes from a human donor in a cohort sampled during active COVID-19. The CDR3 region: CASQGARIQYF. The DNA sequence follows: TGTGCCAGTCAGGGGGCACGCATTCAGTACTTC.